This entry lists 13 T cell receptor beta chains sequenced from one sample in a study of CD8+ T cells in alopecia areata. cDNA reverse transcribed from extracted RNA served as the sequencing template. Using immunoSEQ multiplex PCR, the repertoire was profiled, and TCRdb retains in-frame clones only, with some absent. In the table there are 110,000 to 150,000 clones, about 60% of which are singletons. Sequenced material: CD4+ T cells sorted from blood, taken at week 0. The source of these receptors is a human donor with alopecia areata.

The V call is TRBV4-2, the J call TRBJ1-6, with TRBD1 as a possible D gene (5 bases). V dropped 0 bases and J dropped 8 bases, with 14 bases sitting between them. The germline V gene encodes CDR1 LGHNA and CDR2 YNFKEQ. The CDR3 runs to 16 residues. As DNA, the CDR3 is TGTGCCAGCAGCCAAGAGAGAGGGGCCAGTTATTCACCCCTCCACTTT. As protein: CASSQERGASYSPLHF.

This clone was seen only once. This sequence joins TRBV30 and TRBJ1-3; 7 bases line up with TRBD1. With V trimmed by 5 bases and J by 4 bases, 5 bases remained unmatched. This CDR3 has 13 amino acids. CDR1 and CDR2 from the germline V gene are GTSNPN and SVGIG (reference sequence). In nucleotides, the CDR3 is TGTGCCTGGGTGACAGGGAGCGGAAACACCATATATTTT. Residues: CAWVTGSGNTIYF.

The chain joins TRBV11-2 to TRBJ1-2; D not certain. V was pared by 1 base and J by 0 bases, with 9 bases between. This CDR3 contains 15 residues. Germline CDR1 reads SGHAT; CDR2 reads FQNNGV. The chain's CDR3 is CASSLGPGANYGYTF. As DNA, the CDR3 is TGTGCCAGCAGCTTAGGTCCCGGAGCTAACTATGGCTACACCTTC.

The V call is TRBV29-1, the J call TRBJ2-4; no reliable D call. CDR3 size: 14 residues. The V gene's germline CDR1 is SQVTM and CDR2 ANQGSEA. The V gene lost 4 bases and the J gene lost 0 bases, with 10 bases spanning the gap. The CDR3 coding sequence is TGCAGCGTTGCCCCCAGGCTAGCCAAAAACATTCAGTACTTC. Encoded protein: CSVAPRLAKNIQYF.

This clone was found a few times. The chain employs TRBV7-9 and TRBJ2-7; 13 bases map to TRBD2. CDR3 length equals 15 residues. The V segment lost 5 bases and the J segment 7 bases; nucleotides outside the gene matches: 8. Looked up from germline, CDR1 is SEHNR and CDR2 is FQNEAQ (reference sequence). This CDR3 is CASSPAGLAGNEQYF. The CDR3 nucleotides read TGTGCCAGCAGCCCCGCGGGACTAGCGGGGAATGAGCAGTACTTC.

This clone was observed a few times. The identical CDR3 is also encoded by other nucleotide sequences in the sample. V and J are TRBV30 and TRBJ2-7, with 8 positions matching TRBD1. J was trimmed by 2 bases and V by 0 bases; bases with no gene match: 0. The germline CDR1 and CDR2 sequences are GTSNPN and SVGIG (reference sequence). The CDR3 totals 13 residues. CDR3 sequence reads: CAWSVTGAYEQYF. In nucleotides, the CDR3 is TGTGCCTGGAGTGTGACAGGGGCCTACGAGCAGTACTTC.

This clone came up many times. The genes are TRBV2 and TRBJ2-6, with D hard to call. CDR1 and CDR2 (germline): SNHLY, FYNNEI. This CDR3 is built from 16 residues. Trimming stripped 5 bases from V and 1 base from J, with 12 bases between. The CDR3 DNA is TGTGCCAGCAGTCGTCTCGGGCAATCTGGGGCCAACGTCCTGACTTTC. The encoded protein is CASSRLGQSGANVLTF. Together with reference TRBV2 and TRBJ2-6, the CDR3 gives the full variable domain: EPEVTQTPSHQVTQMGQEVILRCVPISNHLYFYWYRQILGQKVEFLVSFYNNEISEKSEIFDDQFSVERPDGSNFTLKIRSTKLEDSAMYFCASSRLGQSGANVLTFGAGSRLTVL.

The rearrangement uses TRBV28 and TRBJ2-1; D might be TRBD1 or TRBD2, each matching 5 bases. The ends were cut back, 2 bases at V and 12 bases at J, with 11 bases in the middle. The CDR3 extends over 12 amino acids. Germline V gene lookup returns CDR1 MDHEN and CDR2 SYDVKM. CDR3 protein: CASSLGGWGQFF. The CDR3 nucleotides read TGTGCCAGCAGTTTAGGGGGTTGGGGGCAGTTCTTC.

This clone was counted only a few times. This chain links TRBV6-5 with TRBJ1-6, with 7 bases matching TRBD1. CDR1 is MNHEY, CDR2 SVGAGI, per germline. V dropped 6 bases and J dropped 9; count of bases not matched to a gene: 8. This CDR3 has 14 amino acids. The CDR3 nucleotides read TGTGCCAGCAGCCCGGACAGGAATGGTTCACCCCTCCACTTT. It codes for CASSPDRNGSPLHF.

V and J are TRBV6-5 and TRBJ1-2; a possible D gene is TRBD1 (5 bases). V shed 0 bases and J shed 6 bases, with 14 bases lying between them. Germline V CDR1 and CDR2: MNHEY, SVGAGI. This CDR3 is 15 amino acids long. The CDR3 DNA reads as TGTGCCAGCAGTTACTCCTTATGGGACTCGGATGGCTACACCTTC. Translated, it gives CASSYSLWDSDGYTF.

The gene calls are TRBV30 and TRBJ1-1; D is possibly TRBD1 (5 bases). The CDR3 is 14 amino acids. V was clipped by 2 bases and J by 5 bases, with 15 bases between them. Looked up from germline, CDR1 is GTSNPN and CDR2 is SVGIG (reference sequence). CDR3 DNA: TGTGCCTGGAGTACCGACGGGGGGAGGACTGAAGCTTTCTTT. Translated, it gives CAWSTDGGRTEAFF.

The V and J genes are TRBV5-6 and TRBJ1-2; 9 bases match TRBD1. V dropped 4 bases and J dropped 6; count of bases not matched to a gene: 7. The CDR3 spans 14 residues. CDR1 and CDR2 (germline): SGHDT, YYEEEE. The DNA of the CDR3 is TGTGCCAGCAGCCCGGGACAGGGTACGCATGGCTACACCTTC. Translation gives CASSPGQGTHGYTF.

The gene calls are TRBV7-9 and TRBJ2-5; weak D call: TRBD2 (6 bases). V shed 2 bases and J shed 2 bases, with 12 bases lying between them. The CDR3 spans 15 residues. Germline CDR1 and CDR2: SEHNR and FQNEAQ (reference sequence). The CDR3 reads CASSLRDSGQETQYF. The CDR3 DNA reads TGTGCCAGCAGCTTACGGGACTCAGGGCAAGAGACCCAGTACTTC.